This T cell receptor beta chain originates from a study of CD8 T cells in ankylosing spondylitis. Study findings and constraints: Significant enrichment of disease-linked clones was reported in matched ankylosing spondylitis synovial fluid.

From the 5' RACE reads, TCRdb called clonotypes with MiXCR, one entry per CDR3 protein. The sample holds 90,000 to 100,000 distinct CDR3 sequences, roughly 8.3% seen once. Per germline, CDR1 MGHRA and CDR2 YSYEKL. The ends lost 4 bases at V and 0 bases at J; junction bases unmatched: 3. The CDR3 loop spans 14 amino acids. In its sample, this clonotype was seen many times. The target antigen is unknown. Material for sequencing was blood, either unsorted or a sorted T cell fraction (not recorded which). The sequence was collected from a male donor with ankylosing spondylitis or in good health (not recorded which). V gene TRBV4-1 combines with J gene TRBJ2-7, with 7 bases fitting TRBD1. CDR3 sequence reads: CASSPGTASYEQYF. The CDR3 nucleotides read TGCGCCAGCAGCCCGGGGACAGCCTCCTACGAGCAGTACTTC.